This T cell receptor (beta chain) was profiled in a study of T-cell memory formation after mild COVID-19. Via MiXCR, TCRdb re-called the 5' RACE reads, giving one row per CDR3 protein. The sample includes around 300,000 distinct CDR3 sequences, roughly 21% seen only once; the top ten take about 21%. Trimming left V 4 bases short and J 1 base short, with 13 bases between. CDR3 length: 15 residues. Germline V lookup: CDR1 MNHEY, CDR2 SMNVEV (reference sequence). This sequence was found in a man aged 18 to 30 who had mild COVID-19 (a few samples of this study predate the infection). Cell type and time point are not known. What was sequenced was PBMCs or a T cell subset sorted from them (not recorded which). V usage is TRBV27 and J usage is TRBJ1-1, with D perhaps TRBD1 (6 bases). CDR3 DNA: TGTGCCAGCAGTTCCCCGGGACACTCGAACACTGAAGCTTTCTTT. Protein product: CASSSPGHSNTEAFF.